Sequencing of this TCR beta chain was carried out in a study of CD8 T cells in ankylosing spondylitis. This clonotype was found many times. Its antigen is not known. Study observations and caveats: Peripheral blood held disease-linked clones only at relatively low frequency, and these were CD8+. For ankylosing spondylitis blood, a TCR beta motif of 7 or 8 highly homologous variants appeared characteristic.

The length of the CDR3 is 17 residues. Germline assignment: CDR1 DFQATT and CDR2 SNEGSKA (reference sequence). V was pared by 6 bases and J by 4 bases, with 26 bases between. Libraries for TCR beta were made by quantitative 5'-RACE with molecular barcodes. TCRdb passed the 5' RACE reads through MiXCR, listing each CDR3 protein once. The repertoire holds hundreds of thousands of distinct CDR3 sequences, with roughly 13% as singletons. V gene TRBV20-1 combines with J gene TRBJ2-3; D might be TRBD1 or TRBD2, each matching 5 bases. The TCR was taken from a male donor with ankylosing spondylitis. The sample comprised blood, either unsorted or a sorted T cell fraction (not recorded which). CDR3 sequence (DNA): TGCAGTGCAGGGGAAATAACGGCTCCTACCGGGGCAGATACGCAGTATTTT. Encoded protein: CSAGEITAPTGADTQYF.